The 26 T cell receptor beta chains below come from one sample, sequenced in a study of Ad26.COV2.S vaccination and SARS-CoV-2 variants. Clones were sequenced by immunoSEQ multiplex PCR, and TCRdb holds only the in-frame ones, with some missing. Of 250,000 or so clones listed, around 90% were seen once; the top ten hold about 2.8%. Treatment given: about 20 received Ad26.COV2.S at low or high dose, single or two shots; roughly five received placebo; per-sample allocation not given. Material that was analyzed had been drawn on day 63 after the first vaccine or placebo injection. Here the sequenced sample was peripheral blood, taken in a trial of Ad26.COV2.S vaccine versus placebo. Every receptor here comes from a person aged 18-65 years who received the Ad26.COV2.S COVID-19 vaccine or a placebo.

The chain recombines TRBV4-1 with TRBJ2-5; 12 bases map to TRBD2. The CDR3 has 17 amino acids. CDR1 is MGHRA, CDR2 YSYEKL, per germline. With 5 bases clipped from V and 7 bases from J, the junction kept 14 bases outside the gene matches. CDR3 residues: CASSILAGGSSEGTQYF. The CDR3 nucleotides are TGCGCCAGCAGCATACTAGCGGGGGGCTCCTCCGAAGGGACCCAGTACTTC.

The chain has TRBV25-1 and TRBJ2-2; a possible D gene is TRBD1 (5 bases). Germline V gene data show CDR1 as MGHDK and CDR2 as SYGVNS. Trimming removed 3 bases at V and 7 bases at J, with 12 bases between. The CDR3 length is 14 residues. The chain's CDR3 is CASSDTRVVGELFF. The CDR3 DNA reads TGTGCCAGCAGTGATACCAGGGTAGTCGGGGAGCTGTTTTTT.

CDR3 nucleotide sequence: TGTGCCAGCAGTGAGATTTACCCCAAAGAGACCCAGTACTTC. Its protein is CASSEIYPKETQYF. The V call is TRBV6-1, the J call TRBJ2-5; D unresolved. V lost 3 bases, J lost 3 bases, and 11 bases lay in between. Germline V gene lookup returns CDR1 MNHNS and CDR2 SASEGT. CDR3 length: 14 amino acids.

The rearrangement uses TRBV2 and TRBJ2-1; D possibly uses TRBD1 or TRBD2 (5 bases each). CDR1 is SNHLY, CDR2 FYNNEI, per germline. The CDR3 is 13 amino acids. Trimming pared 4 bases from V and 4 bases from J, leaving 8 bases between. The DNA of the CDR3 is TGTGCCAGCAGTGGGGGACCTTACAATGAGCAGTTCTTC. Translated: CASSGGPYNEQFF.

The chain couples TRBV6-2 or TRBV6-3 to TRBJ2-2, with 11 bases that match TRBD2. The germline CDR1 and CDR2 sequences are MNHEY and SVGEGT. V was pared by 5 bases and J by 7 bases, with 3 bases of the junction left unmatched. CDR3 length: 14 amino acids. CDR3 sequence (DNA): TGTGCCAGCAGTCCCCTAGCGGGAGGCGGGGAGCTGTTTTTT. Encoded protein: CASSPLAGGGELFF.

This clone occurred once. The gene calls are TRBV30 and TRBJ2-2; 7 bases line up with TRBD1. Trimming removed 3 bases from V and 5 bases from J; junction bases left unmatched: 12. This CDR3 region has 16 residues. Per germline, CDR1 GTSNPN and CDR2 SVGIG (reference sequence). The CDR3 loop reads CAWRGQDTSWTGELFF. DNA of the CDR3: TGTGCCTGGAGAGGACAGGACACTTCGTGGACCGGGGAGCTGTTTTTT.

Concerning this clone itself: The same CDR3 arises from other DNA sequences in this sample as well. This chain uses TRBV10-3 with TRBJ2-7; no clear D. The CDR3 contains 11 residues. CDR1 is ENHRY and CDR2 is SYGVKD in the germline V gene. V lost 4 bases and J lost 3, with 4 bases in between. CDR3 in amino acids: CAISASYEQYF. The CDR3 DNA is TGTGCCATCAGTGCTAGCTACGAGCAGTACTTC.

This rearrangement joins TRBV7-3 to TRBJ2-3; 8 bases line up with TRBD2. The CDR3 contains 17 residues. The V segment lost 0 bases and the J segment 2 bases; nucleotides outside the gene matches: 7. Per germline, CDR1 SGHTA and CDR2 FQGTGA. CDR3 residues: CASSLTLRGADTDTQYF. CDR3 DNA: TGTGCCAGCAGCTTAACGTTGCGGGGGGCTGACACAGATACGCAGTATTTT. The full variable domain, completed using reference TRBV7-3 and TRBJ2-3, is GAGVSQTPSNKVTEKGKYVELRCDPISGHTALYWYRQSLGQGPEFLIYFQGTGAADDSGLPNDRFFAVRPEGSVSTLKIQRTERGDSAVYLCASSLTLRGADTDTQYFGPGTRLTVL.

The chain couples TRBV7-2 to TRBJ2-3, with 10 nucleotides matching TRBD2. In germline, CDR1 is SGHTA, CDR2 FQGNSA. Trimming cost V 1 base and J 2 bases; bases outside gene matches: 6. The CDR3 sequence is 17 residues long. CDR3 nucleotides: TGTGCCAGCAGCTTAGAGGGAAGCGGGAGGGCCACAGATACGCAGTATTTT. Its protein product is CASSLEGSGRATDTQYF.

This chain connects TRBV24-1 to TRBJ2-6; 7 positions agree with TRBD1. Germline V gene data show CDR1 as KGHDR and CDR2 as SFDVKD. V lost 2 bases, J lost 1 base, and 1 base stayed unmatched. The CDR3 length is 16 residues. The CDR3 DNA reads TGTGCCACCAGTGATTCGACAGGGTCTGGGGCCAACGTCCTGACTTTC. As protein: CATSDSTGSGANVLTF.

This clone appeared a single time. The chain couples TRBV5-6 to TRBJ1-3; 8 nucleotides align to TRBD1. Germline V gives CDR1 SGHDT, CDR2 YYEEEE. The CDR3 is 16 amino acids. V was pared by 4 bases and J by 0 bases, with 6 bases of the junction left unmatched. For the CDR3, the DNA is TGTGCCAGCAGCCAGATAGGACAGGGCTCTGGAAACACCATATATTTT. Protein sequence: CASSQIGQGSGNTIYF.

The V and J genes are TRBV3-1 (or the pseudogene TRBV3-2) and TRBJ2-5; TRBD2 agrees at 12 bases. Germline V CDR1 and CDR2: LGHDT, YNNKEL (reference sequence). The junction had 1 base not matched to a gene; V was cut back by 7 bases and J by 7 bases. CDR3 size: 12 residues. This CDR3 reads CASKLAGGTQYF. The CDR3 DNA sequence: TGTGCCAGCAAACTAGCGGGAGGGACCCAGTACTTC.

This clone was counted a single time. The chain recombines TRBV5-6 with TRBJ2-2, with 8 bases identical to TRBD1. Germline trimming cut 0 bases from V and 0 bases from J; bases unmatched to any gene: 7. This CDR3 is 18 amino acids long. From germline, CDR1 is SGHDT and CDR2 YYEEEE. The CDR3 DNA reads as TGTGCCAGCAGCTTGGCCTGGGGACAGGCTCCGAACACCGGGGAGCTGTTTTTT. Translating it yields CASSLAWGQAPNTGELFF. Combining the CDR3 with reference TRBV5-6 and TRBJ2-2 gives the whole variable domain DAGVTQSPTHLIKTRGQQVTLRCSPKSGHDTVSWYQQALGQGPQFIFQYYEEEERQRGNFPDRFSGHQFPNYSSELNVNALLLGDSALYLCASSLAWGQAPNTGELFFGEGSRLTVL.

The chain recombines TRBV6-6 with TRBJ1-1; D not certain. Germline CDR1 MNHNY, CDR2 SVGAGI (reference sequence). This CDR3 contains 14 residues. Trimming took 8 bases from V and 2 from J, leaving 15 bases between them. The CDR3 coding sequence is TGTGCCAGCTCGACCGAGCAGTCTAACACTGAAGCTTTCTTT. Its protein product is CASSTEQSNTEAFF.

This clone was picked up one time. V and J are TRBV7-2 and TRBJ2-7; 9 nucleotides agree with TRBD2. The germline gives CDR1 SGHTA, CDR2 FQGNSA. The CDR3 sequence is 14 residues long. Germline trimming cut 5 bases from V and 5 bases from J; bases unmatched to any gene: 7. CDR3 coding DNA: TGTGCCAGCAGCCCAAGAGCGGGAGGTAACGAGCAGTACGTC. Its protein product is CASSPRAGGNEQYV.

This clone has just one count. Other DNA sequences in this specimen translate into the identical CDR3. The chain is built from TRBV5-1 and TRBJ1-1; D is possibly TRBD1 (6 bases). V lost 0 bases and J 2 bases, leaving 8 bases between the germline ends. Germline V gene sequence: CDR1 SGHRS, CDR2 YFSETQ. The CDR3 runs 14 residues. The CDR3 spells CASSLGTANTEAFF. The CDR3 DNA reads TGCGCCAGCAGCTTGGGGACAGCAAACACTGAAGCTTTCTTT. Full variable domain (remainder filled in from reference TRBV5-1 and TRBJ1-1): KAGVTQTPRYLIKTRGQQVTLSCSPISGHRSVSWYQQTPGQGLQFLFEYFSETQRNKGNFPGRFSGRQFSNSRSEMNVSTLELGDSALYLCASSLGTANTEAFFGQGTRLTVV.

The CDR3 is CASSPRLAGAVEQFF. DNA of the CDR3: TGTGCCAGCAGCCCGCGTCTAGCGGGAGCTGTTGAGCAGTTCTTC. The chain has TRBV9 and TRBJ2-1, with TRBD2 matching 10 bases. This CDR3 region has 15 residues. The germline CDR1 and CDR2 sequences are SGDLS and YYNGEE. V trimming: 4 bases; J trimming: 9 bases; junction bases outside the gene matches: 10.

This sequence joins TRBV20-1 and TRBJ1-1; D is uncertain. Trimming pared 6 bases from V and 10 bases from J, leaving 12 bases between. Germline V gives CDR1 DFQATT, CDR2 SNEGSKA (reference sequence). This CDR3 has 10 amino acids. DNA for the CDR3: TGCAGTGCGCCGACCCTTGTAGCTTTCTTT. It encodes CSAPTLVAFF.

The chain combines TRBV21-1 with TRBJ2-7. TRBV21-1 is a pseudogene locus. The CDR3 length is 14 residues. This CDR3 reads CASSKVGRSYEQYV. CDR3 bases: TGTGCCAGCAGCAAAGTTGGCAGGAGCTACGAGCAGTACGTC.

V and J are TRBV24-1 and TRBJ2-2; no definite D call. The germline gives CDR1 KGHDR, CDR2 SFDVKD. The CDR3 has 13 amino acids. V lost 3 bases, J lost 4 bases, and 5 bases lay in between. The CDR3 region is CATSDRATGELFF. The CDR3 nucleotides read TGTGCCACCAGTGATCGGGCCACCGGGGAGCTGTTTTTT.

This clone was counted once. The chain links TRBV6-6 to TRBJ2-3; 9 nucleotides line up with TRBD2. This CDR3 region has 17 residues. V lost 5 bases to trimming and J lost 0 bases; unmatched junction nucleotides: 9. Germline V gene data show CDR1 as MNHNY and CDR2 as SVGAGI (reference sequence). In DNA, the CDR3 is TGTGCCAGCAGTCCCTTTTCTAGCGGGGCGAGCACAGATACGCAGTATTTT. It is translated as CASSPFSSGASTDTQYF.

The V call is TRBV7-2, the J call TRBJ1-2; 7 positions agree with TRBD1. In germline, CDR1 is SGHTA, CDR2 FQGNSA. This CDR3 spans 17 amino acids. The J segment lost 0 bases and the V segment lost 5 bases, leaving 12 bases of the junction unmatched. The CDR3 here is CASSPRPGQISNYGYTF. CDR3 in DNA: TGTGCCAGCAGCCCGAGACCGGGACAGATTTCTAACTATGGCTACACCTTC. The whole variable domain, remainder taken from reference TRBV7-2 and TRBJ1-2, is GAGVSQSPSNKVTEKGKDVELRCDPISGHTALYWYRQSLGQGLEFLIYFQGNSAPDKSGLPSDRFSAERTGGSVSTLTIQRTQQEDSAVYLCASSPRPGQISNYGYTFGSGTRLTVV.

The chain links TRBV9 to TRBJ1-5, with D perhaps matching TRBD1 (5 bases). CDR1 and CDR2 from the germline V gene are SGDLS and YYNGEE. Trimming removed 4 bases from V and 6 bases from J, with 11 bases in between. CDR3 length: 13 amino acids. CDR3 sequence reads: CASSRRGFQPQHF. CDR3 in DNA: TGTGCCAGCAGCAGAAGGGGTTTTCAGCCCCAGCATTTT. Full variable domain (rest looked up from reference TRBV9 and TRBJ1-5): DSGVTQTPKHLITATGQRVTLRCSPRSGDLSVYWYQQSLDQGLQFLIQYYNGEERAKGNILERFSAQQFPDLHSELNLSSLELGDSALYFCASSRRGFQPQHFGDGTRLSIL.

This clone appeared once. The chain employs TRBV15 and TRBJ2-2; TRBD1 matches 9 bases. The junction had 0 bases not matched to a gene; V was cut back by 3 bases and J by 1 base. Germline CDR1 and CDR2: LNHNV and YYDKDF (reference sequence). The CDR3 covers 15 residues. The chain's CDR3 is CATSRDRGNTGELFF. The CDR3 region has the DNA TGTGCCACCAGCAGGGACAGGGGGAACACCGGGGAGCTGTTTTTT.

This chain connects TRBV6-2 or TRBV6-3 to TRBJ2-2, with 11 bases aligning to TRBD2. Germline values: CDR1 MNHEY, CDR2 SVGEGT. V shed 3 bases and J 7 bases; nucleotides not matched to a gene: 4. This CDR3 region has 15 residues. The CDR3 DNA reads as TGTGCCAGCAGTTATAGCGGGGGGGCAAGCGGGGAGCTGTTTTTT. Its protein is CASSYSGGASGELFF.

The chain has TRBV5-4 and TRBJ1-2; TRBD1 matches at 8 bases. Germline loops: CDR1 SGHNT, CDR2 YYREEE (reference sequence). Trimming cost V 4 bases and J 4 bases; bases outside gene matches: 9. The CDR3 spans 15 residues. The CDR3 DNA reads as TGTGCCAGCAGCGCAGACAGGGGAGGTGGCTATGGCTACACCTTC. It encodes CASSADRGGGYGYTF.